These T cell receptor beta chains were read from a single sample in a study of CD8+ T cells in alopecia areata. TCRdb keeps only in-frame clones here, not all; method: immunoSEQ multiplex PCR. Among fewer than 250,000 clones listed, about 60% were seen once. The material sequenced was CD4+ T cells sorted from blood, taken at week 0. These receptors were obtained from a human donor with alopecia areata. Both conserved end residues are part of each CDR3. The D gene is left open where the match is weak. Some rows have no size entry. The others give once, few or many, or a class for an expanded clone.

abundance | d_gene | j_gene | v_gene | CDR3aa | CDR3nt
. | . | TRBJ2-7 | TRBV7-2 | CASSLSRGSSYEQYF | TGTGCCAGCAGCTTATCACGGGGAAGCTCCTACGAGCAGTACTTC
. | TRBD2 | TRBJ2-1 | TRBV7-3 | CASSSYPVLAGDLYNEQFF | TGTGCCAGCAGCTCCTACCCGGTCCTAGCGGGAGACCTCTACAATGAGCAGTTCTTC
. | . | TRBJ2-2 | TRBV5-8 | CASSLDRGTHTGELFF | TGTGCCAGCAGCTTGGATCGGGGGACCCACACCGGGGAGCTGTTTTTT
. | TRBD2 | TRBJ2-2 | TRBV4-2 | CASSPSGLAENTGELFF | TGTGCCAGCAGCCCCTCCGGGCTAGCGGAGAACACCGGGGAGCTGTTTTTT
. | . | TRBJ1-2 | TRBV7-9 | CASSFITGLYGYTF | TGTGCCAGCAGCTTCATTACGGGACTTTATGGCTACACCTTC
. | . | TRBJ2-7 | TRBV9 | CASSVAQGGSYEQYF | TGTGCCAGCAGCGTAGCGCAGGGGGGCTCCTACGAGCAGTACTTC
. | TRBD1 | TRBJ2-3 | TRBV9 | CASNRQGKSTDTQYF | TGTGCCAGCAACCGACAGGGGAAAAGCACAGATACGCAGTATTTT
. | TRBD2 | TRBJ2-1 | TRBV29-1 | CSVPRGLGHNEQFF | TGCAGCGTACCCCGGGGACTAGGGCACAATGAGCAGTTCTTC
few | TRBD1 | TRBJ2-3 | TRBV29-1 | CSVEPDRGRTDTQYF | TGCAGCGTTGAACCGGACAGGGGTAGGACAGATACGCAGTATTTT
once | . | TRBJ2-5 | TRBV4-1 | CASSQEGAGDKTQYF | TGCGCCAGCAGCCAAGAAGGGGCAGGGGACAAGACCCAGTACTTC
. | . | TRBJ2-1 | TRBV23-1 | CASFGQNVVGNEQFF | TGCGCCAGCTTCGGACAGAATGTTGTGGGCAATGAGCAGTTCTTC
. | . | TRBJ2-1 | TRBV5-1 | CASSFENEQFF | TGCGCCAGCAGCTTTGAAAATGAGCAGTTCTTC
. | TRBD1 | TRBJ2-3 | TRBV25-1 | CASSAAGTGPRWRYF | TGTGCCAGCAGTGCGGCCGGGACAGGCCCTCGGTGGCGGTATTTT
few | . | TRBJ1-4 | TRBV25-1 | CASSPSAGNEKLFF | TGTGCCAGCAGTCCGTCGGCAGGAAATGAAAAACTGTTTTTT
. | TRBD1 | TRBJ1-1 | TRBV30 | CAWSRDRKLNTEAFF | TGTGCCTGGTCTAGGGACAGAAAACTGAACACTGAAGCTTTCTTT
. | . | TRBJ2-5 | TRBV5-1 | CASSRGDGPETQYF | TGCGCCAGCAGCCGAGGAGACGGCCCGGAGACCCAGTACTTC
. | TRBD2 | TRBJ2-1 | TRBV19 | CASHQPGTRGDNEQFF | TGTGCCAGCCACCAGCCCGGGACTAGGGGCGACAATGAGCAGTTCTTC
. | TRBD1 | TRBJ1-1 | TRBV2 | CASTLQGGMNTEAFF | TGTGCCAGCACCCTACAGGGGGGTATGAACACTGAAGCTTTCTTT
few | . | TRBJ2-7 | TRBV6-1 | CASSRDWTYEQYF | TGTGCCAGCAGTCGCGACTGGACCTACGAGCAGTACTTC
. | . | TRBJ2-3 | TRBV5-1 | CASSRTDTQYF | TGCGCCAGCAGCCGCACAGATACGCAGTATTTT
. | . | TRBJ2-1 | TRBV11-1 | CASRVKAYNEQFF | TGTGCCAGCAGGGTAAAAGCCTACAATGAGCAGTTCTTC
few | . | TRBJ1-2 | TRBV5-1 | CASSKQGGDYGYTF | TGCGCCAGCAGCAAACAGGGTGGGGACTATGGCTACACCTTC
. | . | TRBJ2-7 | TRBV4-2 | CASSQEYGEQYF | TGTGCCAGCAGCCAAGAATATGGCGAGCAGTACTTC